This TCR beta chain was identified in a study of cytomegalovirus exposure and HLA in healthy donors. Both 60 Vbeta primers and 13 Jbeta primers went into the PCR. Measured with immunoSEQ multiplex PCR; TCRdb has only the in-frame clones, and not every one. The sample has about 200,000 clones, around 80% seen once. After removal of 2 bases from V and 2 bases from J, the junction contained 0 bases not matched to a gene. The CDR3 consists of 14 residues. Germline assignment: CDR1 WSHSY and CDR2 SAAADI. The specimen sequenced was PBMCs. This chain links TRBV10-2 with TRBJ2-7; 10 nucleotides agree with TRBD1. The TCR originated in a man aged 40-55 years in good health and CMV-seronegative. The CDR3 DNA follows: TGCGCCAGCAGTGAGGGACAGGGGGCCTACGAGCAGTACTTC. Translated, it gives CASSEGQGAYEQYF.